Listed here are 18 T cell receptor beta chains from one sample, sequenced in a study of vaccination and CD4 T cells after COVID-19. Antigens for these TCRs are unknown. As for treatment: approximately nine-day PBMC culture with coronavirus spike peptide pools or control peptides (ViraFEST assay). At the Johns Hopkins FTIC core, DNA taken from cultured CD4+ T cells was sequenced by way of the Oncomine TCR Beta short-read assay. TCRdb reprocessed the PCR reads via MiXCR and lists one record per CDR3 protein. The table has just under 9,000 distinct CDR3 sequences, 50% to 60% seen once. What was sequenced was CD4+ T cells from blood, cultured in vitro. These receptors came from a human donor who had recovered from COVID-19.

The chain combines TRBV2 with TRBJ1-2; D is uncertain. Germline values: CDR1 SNHLY, CDR2 FYNNEI. The CDR3 has 12 residues. V gave up 7 bases and J gave up 4 bases, with 10 bases separating them. The CDR3 is CASNPLGYGYTF. CDR3 nucleotides: TGTGCCAGCAACCCTCTAGGCTATGGCTACACCTTC.

The V call is TRBV10-3, the J call TRBJ2-1, with 8 bases fitting TRBD2. Looked up from germline, CDR1 is ENHRY and CDR2 is SYGVKD. The CDR3 is made up of 13 amino acids. V lost 4 bases, J lost 5 bases, and 1 base stayed unmatched. In nucleotides, the CDR3 is TGTGCCATCAGTGCGACTAGCGACAATGAGCAGTTCTTC. Translating it yields CAISATSDNEQFF.

This chain joins TRBV6-1 and TRBJ1-5; 8 nucleotides line up with TRBD1. The CDR3 loop spans 15 amino acids. J lost 4 bases, V lost 5 bases, and 7 bases had no gene match. Germline-derived CDR1 and CDR2 are MNHNS and SASEGT. The CDR3 nucleotides read TGTGCCAGCAGTCAATACGGACAGGGTAATCAGCCCCAGCATTTT. Amino acids: CASSQYGQGNQPQHF.

The chain employs TRBV2 and TRBJ1-2, with 7 bases matching TRBD1. The CDR3 consists of 16 residues. The junction had 13 bases not matched to a gene; V was cut back by 8 bases and J by 1 base. Germline CDR1 is SNHLY and CDR2 is FYNNEI. The DNA for the CDR3 is TGTGCCAGCGCTCAGAGTATCACAGGGGATAACTATGGCTACACCTTC. It encodes CASAQSITGDNYGYTF. The full variable domain, rest sourced from reference TRBV2 and TRBJ1-2, is EPEVTQTPSHQVTQMGQEVILRCVPISNHLYFYWYRQILGQKVEFLVSFYNNEISEKSEIFDDQFSVERPDGSNFTLKIRSTKLEDSAMYFCASAQSITGDNYGYTFGSGTRLTVV.

This clonotype came up a few times. The rearrangement links TRBV11-2 to TRBJ1-2; possible D gene TRBD1, 5 bases. Germline V gene sequence: CDR1 SGHAT, CDR2 FQNNGV. This CDR3 has 14 residues. The V and J ends lost 5 bases and 4 bases respectively, with 14 bases between them. CDR3 DNA: TGTGCCAGCAGCCCAAGGCGGGGGACCTATGGCTACACCTTC. Its protein product is CASSPRRGTYGYTF. Variable domain in full (rest from reference TRBV11-2 and TRBJ1-2): EAGVAQSPRYKIIEKRQSVAFWCNPISGHATLYWYQQILGQGPKLLIQFQNNGVVDDSQLPKDRFSAERLKGVDSTLKIQPAKLEDSAVYLCASSPRRGTYGYTFGSGTRLTVV.

This chain uses TRBV4-3 with TRBJ1-5; D is uncertain. V lost 0 bases to trimming and J lost 2 bases, with 11 bases between them. In germline, CDR1 is LGHNA, CDR2 YSLEER. CDR3 length equals 16 residues. CDR3 in DNA: TGCGCCAGCAGCCAAGACCACACCTACGGCAATCAGCCCCAGCATTTT. Translated, it gives CASSQDHTYGNQPQHF.

This clonotype has just a few counts. The genes are TRBV6-5 and TRBJ1-2; possibly TRBD1 for D (5 bases). Trimming removed 0 bases at V and 0 bases at J, with 11 bases between. The CDR3 spans 16 residues. Germline CDR1 reads MNHEY; CDR2 reads SVGAGI. As DNA, the CDR3 is TGTGCCAGCAGTTACTCTAGCACACAGGCTAACTATGGCTACACCTTC. It yields the protein CASSYSSTQANYGYTF.

The chain combines TRBV4-1 with TRBJ1-6; D ambiguous. Germline V lookup: CDR1 MGHRA, CDR2 YSYEKL. This CDR3 comprises 13 residues. With 0 bases removed from V and 8 bases from J, the gap between germline ends came to 5 bases. CDR3 protein: CASSQELYSPLHF. Written as DNA, the CDR3 is TGCGCCAGCAGCCAAGAATTATATTCACCCCTCCACTTT.

The chain combines TRBV18 with TRBJ1-6; D remains unclear. V lost 2 bases, J lost 9 bases, and 17 bases lay in between. There are 16 residues in the CDR3. The germline CDR1 and CDR2 sequences are KGHSH and LQKENI. CDR3 DNA: TGTGCCAGCTCACCAAAAGGACCGGGCGTCGGTTCACCCCTCCACTTT. Its protein is CASSPKGPGVGSPLHF.

This clonotype showed up just once. V gene TRBV7-8 combines with J gene TRBJ2-3; D not resolved. V lost 3 bases to trimming and J lost 4 bases, with 11 bases between them. Germline V gene lookup returns CDR1 SGHVS and CDR2 FQNEAQ. The CDR3 sequence is 14 residues long. The CDR3 DNA follows: TGTGCCAGCAGCTTCTCTAAATCTGCAGATACGCAGTATTTT. Protein product: CASSFSKSADTQYF.

This chain joins TRBV28 and TRBJ1-2; 7 nucleotides agree with TRBD1. The CDR3 extends over 15 amino acids. V dropped 5 bases and J dropped 5; count of bases not matched to a gene: 11. The germline V gene has CDR1 MDHEN and CDR2 SYDVKM. The CDR3, as DNA: TGTGCCAGCAGTCCGATAGGGACAGATCTTTATGGCTACACCTTC. Amino acid sequence: CASSPIGTDLYGYTF.

The CDR3 DNA reads TGTGCCAGCAGCTTAGACTCGGACAGGGCCGTCTATGGCTACACCTTC. It specifies CASSLDSDRAVYGYTF. The J gene is TRBJ1-2, the V gene TRBV11-2; TRBD1 matches 8 bases. The junction had 7 bases not matched to a gene; V was cut back by 0 bases and J by 4 bases. This CDR3 contains 16 residues. Germline assignment: CDR1 SGHAT and CDR2 FQNNGV.

The chain uses TRBV27 and TRBJ1-6; D not resolved. In germline, CDR1 is MNHEY, CDR2 SMNVEV (reference sequence). This CDR3 contains 16 residues. Trimming cost V 0 bases and J 2 bases, with 8 bases left between them. The CDR3 protein is CASSLSGGTYNSPLHF. CDR3 sequence (DNA): TGTGCCAGCAGTTTATCCGGAGGTACCTATAATTCACCCCTCCACTTT.

This clonotype qualifies as large. The CDR3 here is CSAHQGVYNSPLHF. In DNA form, the CDR3 reads TGCAGTGCACATCAGGGGGTTTATAATTCACCCCTCCACTTT. The chain carries TRBV20-1 and TRBJ1-6; the match to TRBD1 covers 7 bases. The germline gives CDR1 DFQATT, CDR2 SNEGSKA (reference sequence). The V gene end was trimmed by 6 bases and the J gene end by 4 bases; junction bases not matched to a gene: 6. This CDR3 has 14 residues.

V is TRBV28 and J is TRBJ1-1, with no clear D. Germline CDR1 reads MDHEN; CDR2 reads SYDVKM. This CDR3 is built from 13 residues. Deletions cut 2 bases from V and 8 bases from J, with 12 bases between. CDR3 DNA: TGTGCCAGCAGTTTAGTGAGGCACGGGGAAGCTTTCTTT. Translation gives CASSLVRHGEAFF.

This clonotype was found a few times. V gene TRBV6-1 combines with J gene TRBJ1-1, with 7 bases lining up with TRBD1. The length of the CDR3 is 14 residues. The V and J ends lost 6 bases and 4 bases, in that order; junction bases with no gene match: 8. Germline assignment: CDR1 MNHNS and CDR2 SASEGT. DNA for the CDR3: TGTGCCAGCAGCAGGACAGGAGTGGGCACTGAAGCTTTCTTT. Translation gives CASSRTGVGTEAFF.

The rearrangement uses TRBV6-1 and TRBJ2-1; 8 bases fit TRBD2. CDR3 length: 15 residues. J lost 1 base, V lost 4 bases, and 3 bases had no gene match. The V gene's germline CDR1 is MNHNS and CDR2 SASEGT. The CDR3 DNA sequence: TGTGCCAGCAGTGCAGCGGGAGCTTCCTACAATGAGCAGTTCTTC. It encodes CASSAAGASYNEQFF.

The DNA of the CDR3 is TGTGCCACCAGCAGAGATTACGTTTACGAGCAGTACTTC. As protein: CATSRDYVYEQYF. The chain combines TRBV15 with TRBJ2-7; the D is unclear. The CDR3 totals 13 residues. The V end lost 0 bases, the J end lost 4 bases, and 7 bases lay between the germline ends. Germline V gene data show CDR1 as LNHNV and CDR2 as YYDKDF (reference sequence).